Below are 22 T cell receptor beta chains sequenced from a single sample in a study of pediatric ulcerative colitis. The method was immunoSEQ multiplex PCR; TCRdb's version includes in-frame clones alone and lacks a portion of them. The table has around 34,000 clones, around 80% seen once; the top ten hold approximately 1%. During colonoscopy, one to two rectal pinch biopsies were collected. The sample comprised gut tissue. Source of these receptors: a boy younger than 18 with mild ulcerative colitis.

The CDR3 DNA is TGCAGCGTTGATCGTGCAGGGCGGACAGATACGCAGTATTTT. Translated, it gives CSVDRAGRTDTQYF. The rearrangement joins TRBV29-1 to TRBJ2-3, with D maybe TRBD1 (5 bases). The CDR3 is 14 residues long. Germline assignment: CDR1 SQVTM and CDR2 ANQGSEA. Trimming took off 3 bases at V and 3 bases at J, with 13 bases between the two ends.

The V call is TRBV5-5, the J call TRBJ2-7; TRBD1 might be the D (6 bases). With 0 bases removed from V and 0 bases from J, the gap between germline ends came to 16 bases. This CDR3 comprises 17 residues. The germline V gene encodes CDR1 SGHKS and CDR2 YYEKEE (reference sequence). CDR3 sequence reads: CASSLVWTEPYSYEQYF. The CDR3 bases are TGTGCCAGCAGCTTGGTCTGGACAGAGCCTTACTCCTACGAGCAGTACTTC. The full variable domain, in which reference TRBV5-5 and TRBJ2-7 provide the parts outside the CDR3, is DAGVTQSPTHLIKTRGQQVTLRCSPISGHKSVSWYQQVLGQGPQFIFQYYEKEERGRGNFPDRFSARQFPNYSSELNVNALLLGDSALYLCASSLVWTEPYSYEQYFGPGTRLTVT.

This chain joins TRBV5-1 and TRBJ1-3, with TRBD1 identical over 10 bases. The V segment lost 0 bases and the J segment 9 bases; nucleotides outside the gene matches: 6. The length of the CDR3 is 15 residues. Germline loops: CDR1 SGHRS, CDR2 YFSETQ. The CDR3 region is CASSLASGQGSTIYF. The CDR3 coding sequence is TGCGCCAGCAGCTTGGCTTCGGGACAGGGGAGCACCATATATTTT.

The CDR3 region has the DNA TGTGCCTGGAGTGGAGACAGGGGCCCCACCTACGAGCAGTACTTC. It codes for CAWSGDRGPTYEQYF. This chain connects TRBV30 to TRBJ2-7; 8 bases agree with TRBD1. In germline, CDR1 is GTSNPN, CDR2 SVGIG (reference sequence). J gave up 2 bases and V 1 base, and 7 bases lay outside the gene matches. CDR3 length: 15 residues.

The chain couples TRBV7-6 to TRBJ2-3, with TRBD2 matching 8 bases. CDR3 length: 16 amino acids. Losses at the gene ends were 5 bases for V and 9 bases for J; bases not matched to a gene: 16. Per the germline V gene, CDR1 is SGHVS and CDR2 is FNYEAQ. CDR3 coding DNA: TGTGCCAGCAGCACCCTGGGGCGGGGGGCTCCCGCAACGCAGTATTTT. It specifies CASSTLGRGAPATQYF.

The rearrangement uses TRBV30 and TRBJ2-2, with D uncertain. The CDR3 is 15 amino acids. V was trimmed by 2 bases and J by 3 bases, leaving 13 bases between them. Per germline, CDR1 GTSNPN and CDR2 SVGIG (reference sequence). The CDR3 sequence is CAWSRMELDTGELFF. In DNA form, the CDR3 reads TGTGCCTGGAGTCGAATGGAACTGGACACCGGGGAGCTGTTTTTT.

The chain couples TRBV10-3 to TRBJ2-7; D is perhaps TRBD2 (6 bases). V was clipped by 2 bases and J by 5 bases, with 13 bases between them. Germline V gene lookup returns CDR1 ENHRY and CDR2 SYGVKD. The CDR3 contains 14 residues. DNA for the CDR3: TGTGCCATCAGTGAGCCCACATGGGGGGACGAGCAGTACTTC. Its protein is CAISEPTWGDEQYF.

The chain combines TRBV6-1 with TRBJ2-3; tentatively, D is TRBD2 (5 bases). CDR3 length equals 13 residues. Per the germline V gene, CDR1 is MNHNS and CDR2 is SASEGT. Trimming removed 10 bases at V and 2 bases at J, with 13 bases between. CDR3 nucleotide sequence: TGTGCCATCTCGGACTGGTACACAGATACGCAGTATTTT. This codes for CAISDWYTDTQYF.

The chain joins TRBV5-4 to TRBJ2-7, with a weak D call TRBD2 (7 bases). CDR3 length: 14 amino acids. Germline V CDR1 and CDR2: SGHNT, YYREEE (reference sequence). The V and J ends lost 0 bases and 4 bases respectively, with 11 bases between them. The CDR3 spells CASSLDGGQYEQYF. CDR3 DNA: TGTGCCAGCAGCTTGGACGGGGGGCAGTACGAGCAGTACTTC.

The chain uses TRBV7-9 and TRBJ1-6; D gene ambiguous. With 5 bases removed from V and 2 bases from J, the gap between germline ends came to 16 bases. CDR1 is SEHNR and CDR2 is FQNEAQ in the germline V gene (reference sequence). The CDR3 totals 17 residues. CDR3 DNA: TGTGCCAGCAGCGCGACCAATCCCCTGGCCTATAATTCACCCCTCCACTTT. As protein: CASSATNPLAYNSPLHF. Supplemented by reference TRBV7-9 and TRBJ1-6, the full variable domain reads DTGVSQNPRHKITKRGQNVTFRCDPISEHNRLYWYRQTLGQGPEFLTYFQNEAQLEKSRLLSDRFSAERPKGSFSTLEIQRTEQGDSAMYLCASSATNPLAYNSPLHFGNGTRLTVT.

V gene TRBV7-9 combines with J gene TRBJ1-2; D gene uncertain. The length of the CDR3 is 13 residues. In germline, CDR1 is SEHNR, CDR2 FQNEAQ (reference sequence). V was trimmed by 5 bases and J by 3 bases, leaving 10 bases between them. This chain's CDR3 is CASSSTADYGYTF. In nucleotides, the CDR3 is TGTGCCAGCAGCAGCACAGCCGACTATGGCTACACCTTC.

This chain links TRBV30 with TRBJ2-3, with D hard to call. The CDR3 length is 12 residues. CDR1 GTSNPN and CDR2 SVGIG come from the germline V gene (reference sequence). The V gene lost 5 bases and the J gene lost 9 bases, with 15 bases spanning the gap. The CDR3 nucleotides are TGTGCCTGGGAGAGTACCGATAAAACGCAGTATTTT. This codes for CAWESTDKTQYF.

The chain links TRBV11-3 to TRBJ1-1, with D hard to call. Germline V CDR1 and CDR2: SGHNT, YENEEA. Trimming took 5 bases from V and 0 from J, leaving 4 bases between them. The CDR3 length is 12 residues. CDR3 sequence reads: CASSGMNTEAFF. The CDR3 bases are TGTGCCAGCAGCGGTATGAACACTGAAGCTTTCTTT.

The chain carries TRBV7-2 and TRBJ1-4, with TRBD1 matching over 7 bases. The CDR3 covers 15 residues. The V gene end was trimmed by 6 bases and the J gene end by 3 bases; junction bases not matched to a gene: 7. Germline CDR1 reads SGHTA; CDR2 reads FQGNSA. CDR3 sequence reads: CASSPGGAANEKLFF. In DNA form, the CDR3 reads TGTGCCAGCAGTCCAGGGGGGGCGGCTAATGAAAAACTGTTTTTT.

This rearrangement joins TRBV9 to TRBJ2-1; D not certain. Trimming stripped 0 bases from V and 4 bases from J, with 8 bases between. The length of the CDR3 is 14 residues. In germline, CDR1 is SGDLS, CDR2 YYNGEE. In DNA form, the CDR3 reads TGTGCCAGCAGCGTAGATAACGGATACAATGAGCAGTTCTTC. This encodes CASSVDNGYNEQFF.

This clone appeared once. V usage is TRBV9 and J usage is TRBJ2-1, with 8 bases that match TRBD2. Trimming at V came to 5 bases and at J to 3 bases, leaving 4 bases not matched to a gene. Germline loops: CDR1 SGDLS, CDR2 YYNGEE. The CDR3 contains 14 residues. The CDR3 reads CASSTGLVYNEQFF. The CDR3 nucleotides are TGTGCCAGCAGTACGGGACTAGTCTACAATGAGCAGTTCTTC.

V and J are TRBV6-1 and TRBJ1-1, with a tentative D call TRBD1 (5 bases). Germline assignment: CDR1 MNHNS and CDR2 SASEGT. CDR3 length: 14 residues. Trimming pared 1 base from V and 3 bases from J, leaving 9 bases between. DNA of the CDR3: TGTGCCAGCAGTGAAGTAGGGGTGCACACTGAAGCTTTCTTT. This encodes CASSEVGVHTEAFF.

This chain connects TRBV9 to TRBJ1-2; the D is unclear. Trimming shortened V by 0 bases and J by 4 bases, and 13 bases separated the two germline ends. In germline, CDR1 is SGDLS, CDR2 YYNGEE. The CDR3 extends over 15 amino acids. CDR3: CASSVAQGLGYGYTF. The CDR3 DNA sequence: TGTGCCAGCAGCGTAGCTCAAGGGTTGGGCTATGGCTACACCTTC.

The chain uses TRBV7-9 and TRBJ2-5; D uncertain. This CDR3 is 11 amino acids long. V lost 2 bases, J lost 7 bases, and 5 bases lay in between. Germline CDR1 and CDR2: SEHNR and FQNEAQ (reference sequence). Here the CDR3 reads CASSLMGTQYF. The CDR3 DNA follows: TGTGCCAGCAGCTTAATGGGGACCCAGTACTTC.

This clone was observed a few times. The chain recombines TRBV5-1 with TRBJ1-1; 10 nucleotides align to TRBD1. The ends lost 0 bases at V and 1 base at J; junction bases unmatched: 3. The V gene's germline CDR1 is SGHRS and CDR2 YFSETQ. This CDR3 contains 16 residues. Here the CDR3 DNA reads TGCGCCAGCAGCTTGGGAGGACAGGGGGAGAACACTGAAGCTTTCTTT. Translating gives CASSLGGQGENTEAFF.

The V gene is TRBV5-1, the J gene TRBJ2-7, with 15 bases lining up with TRBD2. The CDR3 contains 19 residues. The V gene end was trimmed by 1 base and the J gene end by 6 bases; junction bases not matched to a gene: 14. Germline values: CDR1 SGHRS, CDR2 YFSETQ. The chain's CDR3 is CASSLIPGTSGGLEVEQYF. Written as DNA, the CDR3 is TGCGCCAGCAGCTTGATTCCCGGGACTAGCGGGGGGTTGGAAGTCGAGCAGTACTTC.

The gene calls are TRBV30 and TRBJ2-7; D remains unclear. This CDR3 contains 12 residues. The V gene's germline CDR1 is GTSNPN and CDR2 SVGIG (reference sequence). Deletions cut 0 bases from V and 4 bases from J, with 7 bases between. The CDR3 DNA sequence: TGTGCCTGGAGTGTATTGGGTTACGAGCAGTACTTC. It specifies CAWSVLGYEQYF. The complete variable domain, with remaining parts taken from reference TRBV30 and TRBJ2-7, reads SQTIHQWPATLVQPVGSPLSLECTVEGTSNPNLYWYRQAAGRGLQLLFYSVGIGQISSEVPQNLSASRPQDRQFILSSKKLLLSDSGFYLCAWSVLGYEQYFGPGTRLTVT.